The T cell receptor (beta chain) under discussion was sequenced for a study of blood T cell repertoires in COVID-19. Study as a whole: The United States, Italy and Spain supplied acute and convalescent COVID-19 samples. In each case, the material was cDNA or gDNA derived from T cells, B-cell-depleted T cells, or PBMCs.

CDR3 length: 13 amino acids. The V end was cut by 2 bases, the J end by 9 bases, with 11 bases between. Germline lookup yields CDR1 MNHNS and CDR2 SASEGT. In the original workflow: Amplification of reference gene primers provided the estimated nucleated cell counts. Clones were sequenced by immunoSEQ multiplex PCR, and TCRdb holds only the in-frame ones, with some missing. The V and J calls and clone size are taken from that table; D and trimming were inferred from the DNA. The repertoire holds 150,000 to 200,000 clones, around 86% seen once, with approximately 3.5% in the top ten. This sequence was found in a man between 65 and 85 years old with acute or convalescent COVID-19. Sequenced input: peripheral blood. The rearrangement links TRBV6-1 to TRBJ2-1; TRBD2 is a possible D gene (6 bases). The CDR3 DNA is TGTGCCAGCAGTGAATATATGGGGGGTGAGCAGTTCTTC. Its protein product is CASSEYMGGEQFF.